In this sample, the clone carrying this T cell receptor beta chain turned up a few times. As yet, its antigen is unknown. From the 5' RACE reads, TCRdb called clonotypes with MiXCR, one entry per CDR3 protein. Of approximately 220,000 distinct CDR3 sequences detected, 7.5% appear once; the ten largest clones hold roughly 2%. The sample comes from a study of identical twins. CDR3 size: 18 residues. From germline, CDR1 is MDHEN and CDR2 SYDVKM. The V gene end was trimmed by 6 bases and the J gene end by 0 bases; junction bases not matched to a gene: 10. Points from the study as a whole: Monozygotic twins shared more out-of-frame TCR alpha than recombination models predicted.

This sample was also put to use in a study of yellow fever vaccine responses in identical twins.

This receptor was identified in a woman aged 18-35 years in good health. V is TRBV28 and J is TRBJ2-1, with 11 bases that match TRBD2. Material for sequencing was memory (CD45RO+) T cells sorted from blood. The CDR3 loop is CASSNGLAGALSYNEQFF. The DNA for the CDR3 is TGTGCCAGCAGCAATGGACTAGCGGGTGCCCTCTCCTACAATGAGCAGTTCTTC.